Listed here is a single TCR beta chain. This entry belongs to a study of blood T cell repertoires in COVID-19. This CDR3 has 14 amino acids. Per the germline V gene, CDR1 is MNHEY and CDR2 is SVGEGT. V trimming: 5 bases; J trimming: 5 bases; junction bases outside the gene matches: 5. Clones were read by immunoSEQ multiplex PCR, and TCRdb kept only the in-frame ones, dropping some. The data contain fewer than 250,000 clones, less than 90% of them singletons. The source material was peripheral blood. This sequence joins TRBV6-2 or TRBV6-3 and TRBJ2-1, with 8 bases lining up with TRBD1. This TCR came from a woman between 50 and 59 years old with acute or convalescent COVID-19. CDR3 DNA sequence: TGTGCCAGCAGTCCATGGACAGGGAACAATGAGCAGTTCTTC. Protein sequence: CASSPWTGNNEQFF.